A selection of T cell receptor beta chains follows, all from one sample in a study of blood T cell repertoires in COVID-19. Profiling relied on immunoSEQ multiplex PCR, and the TCRdb table lists in-frame clones only, not all of them. The sample has 160,000 or so clones, roughly 88% seen once. The sample was PBMCs or T cells enriched from blood (not recorded which). These receptors were obtained from a woman aged 45-59 years who had recovered from COVID-19. Both conserved end residues are part of each CDR3. D genes are given only for firm matches. Clone size is given for some rows only: seen once, a few or many times, or a class if the clone is expanded.

V gene: TRBV3-1/TRBV3-2; D gene: TRBD2; CDR3 length: 15; J gene: TRBJ2-5; clone size: NA; CDR3 protein: CASSLKRGGQETQYF; CDR3 DNA: TGTGCCAGCAGCCTGAAGCGGGGGGGACAAGAGACCCAGTACTTC
V gene: TRBV10-3; D gene: NA; CDR3 length: 14; J gene: TRBJ1-6; clone size: NA; CDR3 protein: CAISESVGNSPLHF; CDR3 DNA: TGTGCCATCAGTGAGTCGGTCGGTAATTCACCCCTCCACTTT
V gene: TRBV19; D gene: NA; CDR3 length: 22; J gene: TRBJ1-5; clone size: NA; CDR3 protein: CASSISSWGSPLTFNSNQLQHF; CDR3 DNA: TGTGCCAGTAGTATCTCTTCCTGGGGCAGCCCCCTGACTTTTAATAGCAATCAGCTCCAGCATTTT
V gene: TRBV18; D gene: TRBD1; CDR3 length: 15; J gene: TRBJ1-4; clone size: few; CDR3 protein: CASSIRTGTNEKLFF; CDR3 DNA: TGTGCCAGCTCAATCCGGACAGGAACTAATGAAAAACTGTTTTTT
V gene: TRBV27; D gene: TRBD1; CDR3 length: 14; J gene: TRBJ1-2; clone size: once; CDR3 protein: CASSLLGGRYGYTF; CDR3 DNA: TGTGCCAGCAGTTTATTAGGGGGCAGGTATGGCTACACCTTC
V gene: TRBV5-1; D gene: NA; CDR3 length: 14; J gene: TRBJ1-1; clone size: NA; CDR3 protein: CASSFRHGSTEAFF; CDR3 DNA: TGCGCCAGCAGCTTTCGCCATGGGAGCACTGAAGCTTTCTTT
V gene: TRBV19; D gene: NA; CDR3 length: 14; J gene: TRBJ1-2; clone size: NA; CDR3 protein: CASSILRPDYGYTF; CDR3 DNA: TGTGCCAGTAGTATCCTGCGTCCCGACTATGGCTACACCTTC
V gene: TRBV11-3; D gene: TRBD2; CDR3 length: 18; J gene: TRBJ2-5; clone size: once; CDR3 protein: CASSLSGQVLAGKETQYF; CDR3 DNA: TGTGCCAGCAGCTTATCTGGCCAAGTTCTAGCGGGGAAAGAGACCCAGTACTTC
V gene: TRBV3-1/TRBV3-2; D gene: NA; CDR3 length: 14; J gene: TRBJ2-7; clone size: NA; CDR3 protein: CASSRSRVLYEQYF; CDR3 DNA: TGTGCCAGCAGCCGCTCCAGGGTCCTGTACGAGCAGTACTTC
V gene: TRBV7-8; D gene: TRBD1; CDR3 length: 16; J gene: TRBJ2-3; clone size: NA; CDR3 protein: CASRADRDRVTDTQYF; CDR3 DNA: TGTGCCAGCAGAGCTGACCGGGACAGGGTCACAGATACGCAGTATTTT
V gene: TRBV11-3; D gene: TRBD1; CDR3 length: 15; J gene: TRBJ1-6; clone size: once; CDR3 protein: CASSSGQGGNSPLHF; CDR3 DNA: TGTGCCAGCAGCTCCGGACAGGGGGGTAATTCACCCCTCCACTTT